This TCR beta chain stems from a study of chemoradiotherapy in HPV16-positive cancers. This table comes from immunoSEQ multiplex PCR, and its TCRdb copy is limited to in-frame clones, with some not included. The sample lists 12,000 or so clones; 85% to 90% were seen once. Germline CDR1 is SEHNR and CDR2 is FQNEAQ (reference sequence). CDR3 length: 13 amino acids. V was clipped by 2 bases and J by 14 bases, with 16 bases between them. V usage is TRBV7-9 and J usage is TRBJ2-1; no firm D call. The sample consisted of blood, taken from a patient who underwent chemoradiotherapy. The sequence came from a human donor with HPV-associated anogenital cancer. The CDR3 spells CASSLPKLGPKFF. The CDR3 bases are TGTGCCAGCAGCTTACCAAAGCTCGGCCCCAAGTTCTTC.